Sequencing of this T cell receptor beta chain was carried out in a study of low-dose radiotherapy and immunotherapy resistance in tumors. Study as a whole: A total of 6.5 Gy was given to Cohort 1 as 0.5 Gy per fraction every 2 weeks.

Time point specified: after trial treatment. Specified treatment: LDRT plus nivolumab, ipilimumab, low-dose cyclophosphamide and aspirin (RACIN trial). This clonotype was counted many times. TRAV- and TRBV-specific primers, spanning alpha and beta chains, primed first-strand cDNA. It was with a constant-region primer and a V-primer adapter that TCRs were amplified over approximately 18 PCR cycles. TCRdb passed the reads through MiXCR, listing each CDR3 protein once. Among around 33,000 distinct CDR3 sequences listed, about 49% were seen once. J gave up 6 bases and V 3 bases, and 8 bases lay outside the gene matches. This CDR3 has 16 amino acids. CDR1 is MGHRA and CDR2 is YSYEKL in the germline V gene.

This clonotype was sampled from a male donor with gallbladder cancer. The chain links TRBV4-1 to TRBJ1-5; 10 nucleotides align to TRBD1. The source was PBMCs, collected after low-dose radiotherapy plus immunotherapy. CDR3: CASSHEDRGNSQPQHF. CDR3 sequence (DNA): TGCGCCAGCAGCCATGAGGACAGGGGGAATAGTCAGCCCCAGCATTTT.